This TCR beta chain was captured in a study of CD8+CD57+ T cells in acquired aplastic anemia. Study overall: Sorted CD4+ and CD8+ cells gave a mean 3.2 ug DNA, range roughly 0.2 to 27.4 ug.

CDR1 is LGHNT, CDR2 FRNRAP, per germline. CDR3 size: 15 residues. V lost 2 bases and J lost 2, with 12 bases in between. Genomic DNA, the template, was used for profiling of the TCR beta VDJ and CDR3. TCRdb re-called the reads through MiXCR, storing one row per CDR3 protein. The profile shows some 180,000 distinct CDR3 sequences, roughly 50% of them singletons. Patients chosen for sequencing had CD8+CD57+ cells that had expanded, as shown by flow cytometry. Blood samples were obtained from patients who had received no prior therapy. This clonotype was detected only a few times. The receptor comes from a human donor with aplastic anemia. This chain joins TRBV12-5 and TRBJ1-1; maybe TRBD1 (5 bases). Sequenced sample: sorted CD4+, CD8+, or CD8+CD57+ T cells (not recorded which) from PBMCs. CDR3 loop: CASGLTQTENTEAFF. For the CDR3, the DNA is TGTGCTAGTGGTTTGACACAGACAGAAAACACTGAAGCTTTCTTT.